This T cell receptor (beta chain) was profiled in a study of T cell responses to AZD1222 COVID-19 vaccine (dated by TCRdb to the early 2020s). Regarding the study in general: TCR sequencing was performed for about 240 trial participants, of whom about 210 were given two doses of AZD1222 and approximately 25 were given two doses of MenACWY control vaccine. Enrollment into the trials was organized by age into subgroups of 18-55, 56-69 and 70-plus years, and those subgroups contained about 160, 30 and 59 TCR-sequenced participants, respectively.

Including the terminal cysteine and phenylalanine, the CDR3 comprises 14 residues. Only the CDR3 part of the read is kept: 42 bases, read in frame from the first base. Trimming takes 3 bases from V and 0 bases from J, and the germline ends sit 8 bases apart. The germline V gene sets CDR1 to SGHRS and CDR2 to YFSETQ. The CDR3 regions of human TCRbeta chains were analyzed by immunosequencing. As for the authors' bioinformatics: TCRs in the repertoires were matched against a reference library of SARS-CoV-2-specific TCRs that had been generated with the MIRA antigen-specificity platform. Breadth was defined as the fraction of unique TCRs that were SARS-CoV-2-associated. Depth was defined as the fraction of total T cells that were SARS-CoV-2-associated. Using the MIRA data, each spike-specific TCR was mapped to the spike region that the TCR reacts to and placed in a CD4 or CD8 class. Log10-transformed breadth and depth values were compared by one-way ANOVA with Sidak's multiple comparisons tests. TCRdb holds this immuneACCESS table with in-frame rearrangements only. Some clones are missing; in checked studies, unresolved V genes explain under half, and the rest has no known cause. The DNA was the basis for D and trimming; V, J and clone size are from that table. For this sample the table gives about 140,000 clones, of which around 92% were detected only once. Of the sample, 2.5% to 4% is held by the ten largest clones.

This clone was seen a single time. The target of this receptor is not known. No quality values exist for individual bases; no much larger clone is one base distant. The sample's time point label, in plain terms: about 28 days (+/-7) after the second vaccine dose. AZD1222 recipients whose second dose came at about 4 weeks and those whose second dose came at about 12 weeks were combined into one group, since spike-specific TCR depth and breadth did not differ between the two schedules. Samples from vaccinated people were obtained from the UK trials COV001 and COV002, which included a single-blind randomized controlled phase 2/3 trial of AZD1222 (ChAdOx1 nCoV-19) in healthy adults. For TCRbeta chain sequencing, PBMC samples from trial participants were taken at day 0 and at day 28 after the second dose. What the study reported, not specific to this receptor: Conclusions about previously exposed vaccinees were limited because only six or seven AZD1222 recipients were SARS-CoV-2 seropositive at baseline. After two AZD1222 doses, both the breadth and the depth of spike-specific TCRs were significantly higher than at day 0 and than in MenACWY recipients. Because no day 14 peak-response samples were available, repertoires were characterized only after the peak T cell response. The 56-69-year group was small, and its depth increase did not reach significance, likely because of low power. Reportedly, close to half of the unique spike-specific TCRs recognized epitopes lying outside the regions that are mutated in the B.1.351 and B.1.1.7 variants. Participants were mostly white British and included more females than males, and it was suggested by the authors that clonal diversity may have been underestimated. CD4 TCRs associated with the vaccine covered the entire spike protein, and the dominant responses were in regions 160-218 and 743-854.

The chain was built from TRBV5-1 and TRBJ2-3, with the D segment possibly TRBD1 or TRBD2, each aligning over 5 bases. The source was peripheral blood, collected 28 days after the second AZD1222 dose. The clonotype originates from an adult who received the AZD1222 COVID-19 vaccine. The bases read TGCGCCAGCAGCTCGGGACCAAGCACAGATACGCAGTATTTT. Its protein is CASSSGPSTDTQYF. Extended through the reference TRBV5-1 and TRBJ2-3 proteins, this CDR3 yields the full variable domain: KAGVTQTPRYLIKTRGQQVTLSCSPISGHRSVSWYQQTPGQGLQFLFEYFSETQRNKGNFPGRFSGRQFSNSRSEMNVSTLELGDSALYLCASSSGPSTDTQYFGPGTRLTVL.